Detailed here is one TCR beta chain. Its target is unknown. CDR1 and CDR2 (germline): SNHLY, FYNNEI. V was shortened by 7 bases and J by 0 bases, with 10 bases between the two germline ends. There are 13 residues in the CDR3. The sample belongs to a study of cytomegalovirus exposure and HLA in healthy donors. Turning to the study itself: Approximately 190 million T cells yielded 100 million or so unique TCR beta sequences in earlier analysis. Overall study results and limits: Serostatus for CMV was the only available immune exposure information. By a later analysis, the bulk of CMV-associated TCR beta chains appeared HLA-restricted. Presence/absence analyses assumed roughly uniform sequencing depth across donors.

The PCR used 60 Vbeta and 13 Jbeta primers. Produced via immunoSEQ multiplex PCR; TCRdb's table is partial and in-frame only. The sample has roughly 160,000 clones, 65% to 90% seen once; the top ten hold less than 2.5%. This receptor was obtained from a male donor in good health and CMV-seronegative. V usage is TRBV2 and J usage is TRBJ2-7; D is possibly TRBD1 (5 bases). Sequenced: PBMCs. The CDR3 loop reads CASKDISSYEQYF. The CDR3 DNA follows: TGTGCCAGCAAGGACATTAGCTCCTACGAGCAGTACTTC.